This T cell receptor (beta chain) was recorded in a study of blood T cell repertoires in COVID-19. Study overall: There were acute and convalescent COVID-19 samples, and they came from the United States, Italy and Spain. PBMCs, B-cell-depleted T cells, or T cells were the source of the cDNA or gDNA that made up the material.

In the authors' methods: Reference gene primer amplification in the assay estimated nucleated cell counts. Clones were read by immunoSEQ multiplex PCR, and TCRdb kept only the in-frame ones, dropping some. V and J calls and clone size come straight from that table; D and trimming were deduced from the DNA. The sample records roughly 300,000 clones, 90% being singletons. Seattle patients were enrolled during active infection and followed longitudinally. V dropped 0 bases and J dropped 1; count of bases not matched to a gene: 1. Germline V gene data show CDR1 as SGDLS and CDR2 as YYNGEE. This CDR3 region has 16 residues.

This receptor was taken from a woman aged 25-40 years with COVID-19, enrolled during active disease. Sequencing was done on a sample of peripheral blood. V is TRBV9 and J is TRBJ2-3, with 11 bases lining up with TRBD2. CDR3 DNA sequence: TGTGCCAGCAGCGTAGTAGCGGGAGGGCGCACAGATACGCAGTATTTT. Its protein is CASSVVAGGRTDTQYF.